This record looks at one T cell receptor (beta chain) sequence and its context. Its antigen is not identified. The CDR3 end falls 3 residues outside the read, so it is completed with the germline J gene. This sample was taken from a study of T cell clonality in common variable immunodeficiency. Study findings and constraints: In common variable immunodeficiency, TCR beta chains reportedly carried fewer deletions and N-nucleotide insertions.

The assay was immunoSEQ multiplex PCR, and TCRdb's table has in-frame clones only and misses some. Observed in the sample are almost 20,000 clones, none of them singletons. The CDR3 length is 14 residues. The germline gives CDR1 SGHNT, CDR2 YENEEA. V gave up 0 bases and J gave up 3 bases; unmatched junction bases: 2. The chain joins TRBV11-3 to TRBJ2-7; TRBD1 matches at 7 bases. The sample taken for sequencing was peripheral blood mononuclear cells. The TCR sequence derives from a human donor with common variable immunodeficiency. The CDR3 spells CASSLETGSYEQYF. The part of the CDR3 DNA that was read is TGTGCCAGCAGCTTAGAGACAGGGAGCTACGAG.